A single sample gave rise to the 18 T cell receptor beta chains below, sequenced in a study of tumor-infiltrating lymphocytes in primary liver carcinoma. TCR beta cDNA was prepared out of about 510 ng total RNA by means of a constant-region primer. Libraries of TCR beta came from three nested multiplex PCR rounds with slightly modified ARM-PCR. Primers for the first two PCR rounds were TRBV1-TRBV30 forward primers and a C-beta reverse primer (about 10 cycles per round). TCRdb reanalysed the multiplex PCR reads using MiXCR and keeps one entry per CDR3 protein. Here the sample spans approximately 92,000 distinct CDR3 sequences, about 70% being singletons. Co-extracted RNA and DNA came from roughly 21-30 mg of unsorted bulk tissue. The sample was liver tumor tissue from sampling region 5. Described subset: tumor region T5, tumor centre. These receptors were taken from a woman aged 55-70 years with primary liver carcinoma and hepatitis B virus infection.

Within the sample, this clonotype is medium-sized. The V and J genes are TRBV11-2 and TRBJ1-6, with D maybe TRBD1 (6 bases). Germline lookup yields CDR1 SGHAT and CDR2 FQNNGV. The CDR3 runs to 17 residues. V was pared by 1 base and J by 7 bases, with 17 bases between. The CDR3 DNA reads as TGTGCCAGCAGCTTAGGCAGGGAAACAGGGCGCAATTCACCCCTCCACTTT. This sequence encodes CASSLGRETGRNSPLHF.

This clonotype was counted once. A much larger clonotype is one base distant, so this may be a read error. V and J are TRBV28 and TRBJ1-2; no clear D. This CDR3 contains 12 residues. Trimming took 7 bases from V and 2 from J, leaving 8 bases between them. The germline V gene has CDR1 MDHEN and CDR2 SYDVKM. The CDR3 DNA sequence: TGTGCCAGCAACCTGGGGAACTATGGCTACACCTTC. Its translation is CASNLGNYGYTF.

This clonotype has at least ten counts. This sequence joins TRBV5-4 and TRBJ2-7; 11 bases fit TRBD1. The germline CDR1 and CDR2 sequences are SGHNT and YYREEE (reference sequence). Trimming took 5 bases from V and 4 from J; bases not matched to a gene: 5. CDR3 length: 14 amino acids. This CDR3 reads CASSSGTGGYEQYF. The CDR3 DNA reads TGTGCCAGCAGTTCCGGGACAGGGGGGTACGAGCAGTACTTC.

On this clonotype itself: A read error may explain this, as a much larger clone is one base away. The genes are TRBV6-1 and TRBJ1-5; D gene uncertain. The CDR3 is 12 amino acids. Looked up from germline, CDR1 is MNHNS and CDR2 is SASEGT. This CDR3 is CPSSRSNQPQHF. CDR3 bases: TGTCCCAGCAGCCGATCTAATCAGCCCCAGCATTTT.

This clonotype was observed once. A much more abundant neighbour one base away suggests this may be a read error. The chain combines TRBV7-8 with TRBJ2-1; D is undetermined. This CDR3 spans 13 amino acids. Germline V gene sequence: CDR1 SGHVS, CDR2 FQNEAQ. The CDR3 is CVSSLVIGNEQFF. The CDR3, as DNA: TGTGTCAGCAGCTTAGTCATCGGCAATGAGCAGTTCTTC.

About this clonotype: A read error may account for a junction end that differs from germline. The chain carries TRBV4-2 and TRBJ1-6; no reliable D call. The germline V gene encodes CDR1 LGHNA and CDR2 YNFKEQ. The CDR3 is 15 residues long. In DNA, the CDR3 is TGTGCCAGCAACCAAACAGCGATTAGTAATTCACCCCTCCACTTT. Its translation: CASNQTAISNSPLHF.

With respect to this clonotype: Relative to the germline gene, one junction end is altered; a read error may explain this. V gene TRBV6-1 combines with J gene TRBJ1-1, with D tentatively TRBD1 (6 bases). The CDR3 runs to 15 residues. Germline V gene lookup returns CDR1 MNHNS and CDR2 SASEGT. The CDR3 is CASTELEGGNTEAFF. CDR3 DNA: TGTGCCAGCACTGAACTGGAGGGGGGGAACACTGAAGCCTTCTTT.

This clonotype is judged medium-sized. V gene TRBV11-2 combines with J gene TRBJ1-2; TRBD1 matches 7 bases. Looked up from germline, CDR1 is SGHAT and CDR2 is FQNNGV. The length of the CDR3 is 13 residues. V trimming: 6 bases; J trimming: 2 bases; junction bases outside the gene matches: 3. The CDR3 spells CASSQDRNYGYTF. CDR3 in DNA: TGTGCCAGCAGTCAGGACAGGAACTATGGCTACACCTTC.

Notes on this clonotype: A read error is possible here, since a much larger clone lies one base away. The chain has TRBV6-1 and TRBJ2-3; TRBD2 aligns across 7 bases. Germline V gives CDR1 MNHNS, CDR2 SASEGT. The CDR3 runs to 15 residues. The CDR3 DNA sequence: TGTGCCAGCAGGGGGGGACTAACTCACTCAGATACGAAGTATTTT. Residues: CASRGGLTHSDTKYF.

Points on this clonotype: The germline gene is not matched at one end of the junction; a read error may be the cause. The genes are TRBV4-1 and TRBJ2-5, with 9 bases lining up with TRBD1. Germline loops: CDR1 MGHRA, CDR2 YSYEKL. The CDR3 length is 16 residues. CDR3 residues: CASSQGDRGNQEIQYF. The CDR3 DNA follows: TGCGCCAGCAGCCAAGGAGACAGGGGGAACCAGGAGATCCAGTACTTC.

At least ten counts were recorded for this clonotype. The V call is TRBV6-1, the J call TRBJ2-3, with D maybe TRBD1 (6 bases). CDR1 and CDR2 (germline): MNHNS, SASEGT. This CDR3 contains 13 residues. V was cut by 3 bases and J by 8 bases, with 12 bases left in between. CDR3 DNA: TGTGCCAGCAGTGACCCGAACAGGGCTACGCAGTATTTT. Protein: CASSDPNRATQYF.

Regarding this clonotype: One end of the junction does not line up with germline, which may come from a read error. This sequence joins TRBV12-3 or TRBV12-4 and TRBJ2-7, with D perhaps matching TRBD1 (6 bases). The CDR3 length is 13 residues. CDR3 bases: TGTGACAGCAGCACCAAACAGGGTTACGAGCAGTATTTC. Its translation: CDSSTKQGYEQYF.

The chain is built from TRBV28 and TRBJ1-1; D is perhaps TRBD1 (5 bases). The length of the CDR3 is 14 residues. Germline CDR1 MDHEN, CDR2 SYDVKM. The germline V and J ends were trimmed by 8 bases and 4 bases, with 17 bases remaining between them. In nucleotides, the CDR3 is TGTGCCAGCTGGGCAGGGAATGGAGGCACTGAAGCTTTCTTT. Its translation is CASWAGNGGTEAFF. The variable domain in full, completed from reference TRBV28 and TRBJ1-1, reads DVKVTQSSRYLVKRTGEKVFLECVQDMDHENMFWYRQDPGLGLRLIYFSYDVKMKEKGDIPEGYSVSREKKERFSLILESASTNQTSMYLCASWAGNGGTEAFFGQGTRLTVV.

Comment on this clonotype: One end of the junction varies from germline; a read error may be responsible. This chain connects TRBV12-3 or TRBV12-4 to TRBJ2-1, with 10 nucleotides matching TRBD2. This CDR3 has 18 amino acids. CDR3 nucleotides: TGTGCTAGCAGTTTGGAGCGGGAGGGCCGCCGATCCGACAATGAGCAGTTCTTC. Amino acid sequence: CASSLEREGRRSDNEQFF.

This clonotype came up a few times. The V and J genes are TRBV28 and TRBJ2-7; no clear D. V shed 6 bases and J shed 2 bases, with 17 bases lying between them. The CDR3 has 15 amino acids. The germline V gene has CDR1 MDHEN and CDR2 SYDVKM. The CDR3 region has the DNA TGTGCCAGCAGCTCAGTGGTCGCAAGCCCCTACGAGCAGTACTTC. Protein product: CASSSVVASPYEQYF.

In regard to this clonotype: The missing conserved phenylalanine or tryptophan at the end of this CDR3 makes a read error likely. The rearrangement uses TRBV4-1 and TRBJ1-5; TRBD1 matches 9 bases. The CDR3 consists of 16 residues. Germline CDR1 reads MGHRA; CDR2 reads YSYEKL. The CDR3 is CASGPRTGDSNQRQHI. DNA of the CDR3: TGCGCCAGCGGCCCTCGGACAGGGGATAGCAATCAGCGCCAGCATATT.

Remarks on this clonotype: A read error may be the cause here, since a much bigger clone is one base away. DNA for the CDR3: TGTGCCAGCAGTTTCGGCGTCAATCAGCCCCGGCATTTT. This translates into CASSFGVNQPRHF. The V gene is TRBV12-3 or TRBV12-4, the J gene TRBJ1-5; D remains unclear. There are 13 residues in the CDR3.

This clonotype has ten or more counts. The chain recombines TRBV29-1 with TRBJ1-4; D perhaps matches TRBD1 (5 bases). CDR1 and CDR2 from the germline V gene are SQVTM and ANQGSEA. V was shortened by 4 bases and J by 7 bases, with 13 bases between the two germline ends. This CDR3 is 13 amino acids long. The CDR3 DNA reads TGCAGCGTTGCCGGGACCCCGGGTGAAAAACTGTTTTTT. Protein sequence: CSVAGTPGEKLFF.